This TCR beta chain was recovered during a study of Ad26.COV2.S vaccination and SARS-CoV-2 variants. For this clone: The antigen remains undetermined.

Treatment indicated: 15 to 20 received Ad26.COV2.S at low or high dose, single or two shots; roughly five received placebo; per-sample allocation not given. Material that was analyzed had been drawn on day 63 after the first vaccine or placebo injection. An Ad26 vector expressing Wuhan-strain SARS-CoV-2 spike constituted the vaccine. Study-level results: Possibly, TCR breadth and depth analyses underestimated total T cell responses. People who got the vaccine or the placebo had similar non-spike TCR breadth.

Sequenced by immunoSEQ multiplex PCR; TCRdb stores in-frame clones only, minus some. Seen here are 500,000 or so clones, roughly nine tenths observed once, and the top ten hold roughly 12%. The source of this sequence is a person between 18 and 59 years old who received the Ad26.COV2.S COVID-19 vaccine or a placebo. The sequenced sample was peripheral blood, obtained in a trial of Ad26.COV2.S vaccine versus placebo.

The CDR3 region is CASEGALHKQFF. The CDR3 region has the DNA TGTGCCAGCGAGGGAGCATTGCACAAGCAGTTCTTC. This chain links TRBV6-6 with TRBJ2-1; perhaps TRBD2 as D (5 bases). Germline assignment: CDR1 MNHNY and CDR2 SVGAGI (reference sequence). CDR3 length: 12 amino acids. The ends were cut back, 8 bases at V and 11 bases at J, with 16 bases in the middle.